Shown below are 21 T cell receptor beta chains from a single sample sequenced in a study of beta chain features in type 1 diabetes. Which antigens these TCRs recognize remains unknown. Sequenced material consisted of expressed TCRB transcripts (all of the isolated RNA was reverse transcribed). The method was immunoSEQ multiplex PCR; TCRdb's version includes in-frame clones alone and lacks a portion of them. The sample shows about 700,000 clones, around 15% of them seen only once. Study-level points and caveats: Moderately but significantly shorter TCRB CDR3s were found in Type 1 diabetes patients in all four CD4+ subsets.

Source material: naive CD4+ T cells from blood. The origin of the receptors is a man between 18 and 35 years old with type 1 diabetes.

The chain couples TRBV28 to TRBJ1-4, with a tentative D call TRBD1 (6 bases). Germline-derived CDR1 and CDR2 are MDHEN and SYDVKM. The CDR3 length is 15 residues. Trimming shortened V by 5 bases and J by 8 bases, and 18 bases separated the two germline ends. The CDR3 sequence: CASSPLTPGTEKLFF. In nucleotides, the CDR3 is TGTGCCAGCAGTCCGCTAACTCCGGGGACAGAAAAACTGTTTTTT.

This chain uses TRBV11-3 with TRBJ2-5; TRBD1 might be the D (6 bases). Trimming took off 5 bases at V and 2 bases at J, with 15 bases between the two ends. This CDR3 spans 15 amino acids. CDR1 is SGHNT, CDR2 YENEEA, per germline. The chain's CDR3 is CASSPDRFGQETQYF. The CDR3 nucleotides are TGTGCCAGCAGCCCCGACAGGTTCGGTCAAGAGACCCAGTACTTC.

The table lists this clone with a few counts. This rearrangement joins TRBV7-9 to TRBJ2-5; D may be TRBD1 (6 bases). The CDR3 runs 15 residues. V dropped 1 base and J dropped 2 bases, with 11 bases sitting between them. Per germline, CDR1 SEHNR and CDR2 FQNEAQ (reference sequence). CDR3 protein: CASSLGGGEQETQYF. CDR3 bases: TGTGCCAGCAGCTTAGGAGGGGGAGAACAAGAGACCCAGTACTTC.

Here the CDR3 DNA reads TGTGCCAGCAGCCCTACTAGCGCCTCAGATACGCAGTATTTT. Encoded protein: CASSPTSASDTQYF. The chain carries TRBV6-4 and TRBJ2-3; 7 bases line up with TRBD2. The CDR3 length is 14 residues. V trimming: 6 bases; J trimming: 4 bases; junction bases outside the gene matches: 7. The germline V gene encodes CDR1 MRHNA and CDR2 SNTAGT.

This clone was detected only a few times. The V gene is TRBV15, the J gene TRBJ2-5, with D possibly being TRBD1 (5 bases). Trimming pared 0 bases from V and 11 bases from J, leaving 16 bases between. This CDR3 comprises 14 residues. Germline V lookup: CDR1 LNHNV, CDR2 YYDKDF (reference sequence). Written as DNA, the CDR3 is TGTGCCACCAGCAGAGACAGGGCCTCGGGTGAGCAGTACTTC. Translated, it gives CATSRDRASGEQYF. Filled out from reference TRBV15 and TRBJ2-5, the complete variable domain reads DAMVIQNPRYQVTQFGKPVTLSCSQTLNHNVMYWYQQKSSQAPKLLFHYYDKDFNNEADTPDNFQSRRPNTSFCFLDIRSPGLGDTAMYLCATSRDRASGEQYFGPGTRLLVL.

This clone has a handful of counts. This sequence joins TRBV7-9 and TRBJ2-7, with 7 nucleotides matching TRBD2. Germline assignment: CDR1 SEHNR and CDR2 FQNEAQ (reference sequence). This CDR3 is 15 amino acids long. V trimming: 3 bases; J trimming: 2 bases; junction bases outside the gene matches: 7. The CDR3, as DNA: TGTGCCAGCAGCTTGAGTGGCGCGGGAGCCTACGAGCAGTACTTC. The encoded protein is CASSLSGAGAYEQYF.

The chain employs TRBV29-1 and TRBJ2-5; D possibly corresponds to TRBD2 (5 bases). Trimming pared 5 bases from V and 2 bases from J, leaving 15 bases between. The germline gives CDR1 SQVTM, CDR2 ANQGSEA. The CDR3 sequence is 14 residues long. CDR3 sequence: CSVIGRDYQETQYF. CDR3 bases: TGCAGCGTTATCGGCCGAGACTATCAAGAGACCCAGTACTTC.

The chain combines TRBV6-1 with TRBJ1-1; D not certain. The CDR3 extends over 14 amino acids. Per the germline V gene, CDR1 is MNHNS and CDR2 is SASEGT. The germline V and J ends were trimmed by 8 bases and 1 base, with 14 bases remaining between them. The CDR3 DNA sequence: TGTGCCAGCCATGACCGAGGTAGGAACACTGAAGCTTTCTTT. It encodes CASHDRGRNTEAFF.

V usage is TRBV18 and J usage is TRBJ1-3; no firm D call. Germline CDR1 reads KGHSH; CDR2 reads LQKENI. The CDR3 is 14 amino acids. Between the trimmed V and J ends, which lost 2 bases and 4 bases, there was a span of 9 bases. CDR3 sequence (DNA): TGTGCCAGCTCACCAGTAGCAGTGGGAAACACCATATATTTT. This gives the protein CASSPVAVGNTIYF.

The V and J genes are TRBV29-1 and TRBJ1-4; D remains unclear. V lost 4 bases and J lost 5, with 11 bases in between. CDR1 is SQVTM, CDR2 ANQGSEA, per germline. This CDR3 region has 13 residues. The CDR3 here is CSVGPGVNEKLFF. The CDR3 nucleotides are TGCAGCGTTGGACCGGGAGTAAATGAAAAACTGTTTTTT.

The sample holds a few counts of this clone. The rearrangement links TRBV25-1 to TRBJ1-5; no clear D. The CDR3 is 14 amino acids. Trimming cost V 3 bases and J 0 bases, with 6 bases left between them. Germline-derived CDR1 and CDR2 are MGHDK and SYGVNS. The CDR3 DNA reads TGTGCCAGCAGTGATTTAGCTAGCAATCAGCCCCAGCATTTT. This sequence encodes CASSDLASNQPQHF. The whole variable domain, remainder taken from reference TRBV25-1 and TRBJ1-5, is EADIYQTPRYLVIGTGKKITLECSQTMGHDKMYWYQQDPGMELHLIHYSYGVNSTEKGDLSSESTVSRIRTEHFPLTLESARPSHTSQYLCASSDLASNQPQHFGDGTRLSIL.

This chain uses TRBV6-5 with TRBJ1-1; D is uncertain. V was clipped by 5 bases and J by 6 bases, with 13 bases between them. The germline V gene has CDR1 MNHEY and CDR2 SVGAGI. The CDR3 loop spans 13 amino acids. CDR3 sequence reads: CASSVNGGAEAFF. DNA of the CDR3: TGTGCCAGCAGTGTAAATGGCGGGGCTGAAGCTTTCTTT.

V and J are TRBV10-3 and TRBJ2-3; 7 bases line up with TRBD2. The CDR3 is 15 amino acids. CDR1 and CDR2 from the germline V gene are ENHRY and SYGVKD. J gave up 1 base and V 4 bases, and 5 bases lay outside the gene matches. Here the CDR3 reads CAISGRSGGTDTQYF. The CDR3, as DNA: TGTGCCATCAGTGGGAGGAGCGGGGGCACAGATACGCAGTATTTT.

The CDR3 loop reads CASSFNLAVGEDTQYF. CDR3 coding DNA: TGTGCCAGCAGTTTTAATCTAGCGGTGGGGGAAGATACGCAGTATTTT. The chain couples TRBV5-4 to TRBJ2-3; 7 bases agree with TRBD2. Germline CDR1 SGHNT, CDR2 YYREEE (reference sequence). The CDR3 contains 16 residues. The ends lost 5 bases at V and 5 bases at J; junction bases unmatched: 14.

This clone was seen a handful of times. This chain connects TRBV19 to TRBJ2-3, with a tentative D call TRBD1 (5 bases). In germline, CDR1 is LNHDA, CDR2 SQIVND (reference sequence). The CDR3 extends over 15 amino acids. V shed 3 bases and J shed 4 bases, with 14 bases lying between them. For the CDR3, the DNA is TGTGCCAGTAGTATTTCTAGGGGAACGTCAGATACGCAGTATTTT. Translation: CASSISRGTSDTQYF.

The V and J genes are TRBV5-1 and TRBJ2-5; D gene uncertain. The V end was cut by 3 bases, the J end by 4 bases, with 10 bases between. CDR3 length equals 13 residues. Germline CDR1 SGHRS, CDR2 YFSETQ. In DNA, the CDR3 is TGCGCCAGCAGCTCCAGCACCCGAGAGACCCAGTACTTC. Translating it yields CASSSSTRETQYF.

J is TRBJ1-5 and V is TRBV10-3; 10 nucleotides agree with TRBD1. CDR1 ENHRY and CDR2 SYGVKD come from the germline V gene. The V gene end was trimmed by 6 bases and the J gene end by 5 bases; junction bases not matched to a gene: 7. This CDR3 has 15 residues. CDR3 bases: TGTGCCATCAGCCCGGGACAGGGGTTGGATCAGCCCCAGCATTTT. Protein product: CAISPGQGLDQPQHF.

The rearrangement uses TRBV5-1 and TRBJ2-1; perhaps TRBD2 as D (6 bases). The germline V and J ends were trimmed by 0 bases and 0 bases, with 7 bases remaining between them. The CDR3 is 15 residues long. Germline V gene data show CDR1 as SGHRS and CDR2 as YFSETQ. The CDR3 sequence: CASSLAGDSYNEQFF. CDR3 nucleotide sequence: TGCGCCAGCAGCTTGGCGGGGGACTCCTACAATGAGCAGTTCTTC.

The chain employs TRBV6-5 and TRBJ1-1, with D possibly TRBD1 on 6 matching bases. This CDR3 is built from 15 residues. Germline V gives CDR1 MNHEY, CDR2 SVGAGI. Trimming removed 2 bases from V and 0 bases from J, with 10 bases in between. Here the CDR3 reads CASSYQGTVNTEAFF. For the CDR3, the DNA is TGTGCCAGCAGTTACCAGGGGACGGTGAACACTGAAGCTTTCTTT.

The CDR3 nucleotides are TGTGCCAGCAGTCCTCTTTCGAGCACAGATACGCAGTATTTT. Its protein is CASSPLSSTDTQYF. This chain joins TRBV28 and TRBJ2-3, with unresolved D. V was pared by 5 bases and J by 0 bases, with 9 bases between. Germline CDR1 and CDR2: MDHEN and SYDVKM. The CDR3 extends over 14 amino acids.

The chain uses TRBV11-3 and TRBJ2-1, with 8 bases lining up with TRBD2. The CDR3 is 18 residues long. From germline, CDR1 is SGHNT and CDR2 YENEEA. Germline trimming cut 2 bases from V and 4 bases from J; bases unmatched to any gene: 13. The CDR3: CASSLRSAFRGGYNEQFF. The DNA of the CDR3 is TGTGCCAGCAGCTTACGATCCGCCTTCCGCGGGGGGTACAATGAGCAGTTCTTC.